One and the same sample provided the 26 T cell receptor beta chains below, sequenced in a study of metastatic and nonmetastatic thyroid tumors. Via MiXCR, TCRdb re-called the PCR reads. The data contain over 30,000 clones, 25% to 30% of them singletons. No treatment had been given to any patient before thyroid surgery. The sequenced sample consisted of blood. The origin of the receptors is a female donor with papillary thyroid cancer or a benign thyroid nodule (not recorded which). Some clones in this sample may be carry-over from other donors' samples.

This clone was recorded many times. V and J are TRBV6-4 and TRBJ1-6; 7 nucleotides match TRBD1. Trimming cost V 4 bases and J 5 bases; bases outside gene matches: 2. The CDR3 has 14 residues. Germline loops: CDR1 MRHNA, CDR2 SNTAGT. The CDR3 protein is CASSGGQDNSPLHF. The DNA of the CDR3 is TGTGCCAGCAGTGGTGGACAGGATAATTCACCCCTCCACTTT.

The chain recombines TRBV7-2 with TRBJ2-1; 9 positions match TRBD2. CDR3 length equals 15 residues. CDR1 is SGHTA and CDR2 is FQGNSA in the germline V gene. The V gene end was trimmed by 3 bases and the J gene end by 4 bases; junction bases not matched to a gene: 4. For the CDR3, the DNA is TGTGCCAGCAGCTTGAGCGGGGGGAGATACAATGAGCAGTTCTTC. This sequence encodes CASSLSGGRYNEQFF.

The CDR3 spells CASSLRTPGGELFF. The DNA of the CDR3 is TGCGCCAGCAGCTTGAGGACCCCAGGGGGGGAGCTGTTTTTT. The V and J genes are TRBV5-1 and TRBJ2-2, with D possibly being TRBD1 (5 bases). Germline CDR1 reads SGHRS; CDR2 reads YFSETQ. V lost 1 base, J lost 8 bases, and 12 bases lay in between. The CDR3 contains 14 residues.

The chain recombines TRBV5-1 with TRBJ2-3; 8 bases are a match to TRBD1. CDR1 SGHRS and CDR2 YFSETQ come from the germline V gene. This CDR3 spans 16 amino acids. After removal of 0 bases from V and 3 bases from J, the junction contained 6 bases not matched to a gene. CDR3: CASSLEQGARTDTQYF. As DNA, the CDR3 is TGCGCCAGCAGCTTGGAGCAGGGGGCGAGGACAGATACGCAGTATTTT.

Many counts were recorded for this clone. CDR3 coding DNA: TGTGCCAGCAGCTTACGAGGGAGTGAGACCCAGTACTTC. The encoded protein is CASSLRGSETQYF. The chain couples TRBV7-9 to TRBJ2-5; TRBD2 is a possible D gene (5 bases). The CDR3 sequence is 13 residues long. Germline V gives CDR1 SEHNR, CDR2 FQNEAQ (reference sequence). Trimming left V 2 bases short and J 5 bases short, with 9 bases between. Drawing the rest from reference TRBV7-9 and TRBJ2-5, the complete variable domain is DTGVSQNPRHKITKRGQNVTFRCDPISEHNRLYWYRQTLGQGPEFLTYFQNEAQLEKSRLLSDRFSAERPKGSFSTLEIQRTEQGDSAMYLCASSLRGSETQYFGPGTRLLVL.

This clone was counted between two and nine times. V and J are TRBV6-1 and TRBJ1-1; D call uncertain. V was pared by 7 bases and J by 1 base, with 4 bases between. The CDR3 runs 11 residues. Germline V gives CDR1 MNHNS, CDR2 SASEGT. In DNA form, the CDR3 reads TGTGCCAGCACGGGGAACACTGAAGCTTTCTTT. It yields the protein CASTGNTEAFF.

This clone was counted many times. The rearrangement joins TRBV12-5 to TRBJ1-1; 7 bases are a match to TRBD1. The CDR3 runs to 11 residues. Trimming removed 6 bases from V and 8 bases from J; junction bases left unmatched: 3. Germline assignment: CDR1 LGHNT and CDR2 FRNRAP. The CDR3 protein is CASGVDREAFF. Here the CDR3 DNA reads TGTGCTAGTGGAGTGGACAGGGAAGCTTTCTTT. Full variable domain (remainder filled in from reference TRBV12-5 and TRBJ1-1): DARVTQTPRHKVTEMGQEVTMRCQPILGHNTVFWYRQTMMQGLELLAYFRNRAPLDDSGMPKDRFSAEMPDATLATLKIQPSEPRDSAVYFCASGVDREAFFGQGTRLTVV.

This clone was counted many times. The rearrangement joins TRBV10-1 to TRBJ2-2; maybe TRBD2 (5 bases). The CDR3 loop spans 13 amino acids. Trimming removed 5 bases at V and 5 bases at J, with 9 bases between. Germline V gene sequence: CDR1 WNHNN, CDR2 SYGVQD (reference sequence). The CDR3 loop reads CASSNIATGELFF. The CDR3 nucleotides are TGCGCCAGCAGTAATATAGCGACCGGGGAGCTGTTTTTT.

This rearrangement joins TRBV6-1 to TRBJ2-7; 13 bases line up with TRBD2. Germline CDR1 MNHNS, CDR2 SASEGT. The CDR3 is 14 residues long. Losses at the gene ends were 7 bases for V and 5 bases for J; bases not matched to a gene: 5. CDR3 sequence (DNA): TGTGCCAGCACCGGACTAGCGGGAGCTGACGAGCAGTACTTC. Its protein product is CASTGLAGADEQYF.

This clone showed up many times. This may stem from a read error, because a much larger clone lies one nucleotide away. At the DNA level, this CDR3 is encoded by other sequences in the same sample as well. The V and J genes are TRBV18 and TRBJ2-3; D is unresolved. This CDR3 is built from 14 residues. CDR1 is KGHSH, CDR2 LQKENI, per germline. CDR3 in amino acids: CASSPISGTDTQYF. The CDR3 DNA follows: TGTGCCAGTTCACCAATATCTGGCACAGATACGCAGTATTTT.

The count of this clone is one. The V and J genes are TRBV3-1 and TRBJ2-7; D uncertain. Germline loops: CDR1 LGHDT, CDR2 YNNKEL (reference sequence). This CDR3 spans 12 amino acids. V gave up 3 bases and J gave up 6 bases, with 9 bases separating them. The CDR3 DNA sequence: TGTGCCAGCAGCCAGAACCCCCTCGAGCAGTACTTC. It yields the protein CASSQNPLEQYF.

This clone is medium-sized (0.01 to 0.1%) within its sample. The chain carries TRBV27 and TRBJ2-7; no definite D call. CDR3 length: 13 amino acids. Germline CDR1 is MNHEY and CDR2 is SMNVEV (reference sequence). V gave up 8 bases and J gave up 2 bases, with 13 bases separating them. CDR3 in amino acids: CASAANLPYEQYF. As DNA, the CDR3 is TGTGCCAGCGCCGCGAACCTTCCCTACGAGCAGTACTTC.

V is TRBV5-1 and J is TRBJ2-3; D gene unclear. The length of the CDR3 is 13 residues. The V end lost 0 bases, the J end lost 5 bases, and 7 bases lay between the germline ends. Germline V CDR1 and CDR2: SGHRS, YFSETQ. The CDR3 protein is CASSLAVQDTQYF. As DNA, the CDR3 is TGCGCCAGCAGCTTGGCTGTGCAAGATACGCAGTATTTT.

This chain links TRBV30 with TRBJ1-1; D remains ambiguous. Trimming stripped 2 bases from V and 5 bases from J, with 12 bases between. CDR3 size: 13 residues. The V gene's germline CDR1 is GTSNPN and CDR2 SVGIG (reference sequence). CDR3 DNA: TGTGCCTGGAGTCTTGTTAGAGCAACTGAAGCTTTCTTT. Its protein product is CAWSLVRATEAFF.

This chain links TRBV6-2 or TRBV6-3 with TRBJ2-2, with TRBD1 matching 7 bases. The CDR3 spans 13 residues. V gave up 5 bases and J gave up 6 bases; unmatched junction bases: 3. Germline CDR1 and CDR2: MNHEY and SVGEGT. This CDR3 reads CASSIQGSGELFF. The CDR3 DNA reads as TGTGCCAGCAGTATACAGGGGTCCGGGGAGCTGTTTTTT.

The sample holds one count of this clone. The J gene is TRBJ2-7, the V gene TRBV30, with 8 bases aligning to TRBD2. The V gene's germline CDR1 is GTSNPN and CDR2 SVGIG (reference sequence). Losses at the gene ends were 1 base for V and 4 bases for J; bases not matched to a gene: 3. The CDR3 extends over 13 amino acids. The CDR3 DNA is TGTGCCTGGAGTGCAAGCGGGAGTTACGAGCAGTACTTC. Protein sequence: CAWSASGSYEQYF.

This chain links TRBV28 with TRBJ1-6, with D unresolved. V lost 5 bases, J lost 10 bases, and 9 bases lay in between. This CDR3 has 12 amino acids. CDR1 is MDHEN and CDR2 is SYDVKM in the germline V gene. In DNA form, the CDR3 reads TGTGCCAGCAGTATAAAAAACTCACCCCTCCACTTT. Its translation is CASSIKNSPLHF.

The sample holds many counts of this clone. The rearrangement joins TRBV2 to TRBJ2-3, with a possible D match to TRBD2 (5 bases). The ends were cut back, 6 bases at V and 4 bases at J, with 11 bases in the middle. CDR3 length equals 13 residues. Germline CDR1 and CDR2: SNHLY and FYNNEI. The CDR3: CASRGWESDTQYF. Here the CDR3 DNA reads TGTGCCAGCAGGGGGTGGGAGTCAGATACGCAGTATTTT.

This clone has a count of ten or more. Other DNA sequences in the sample encode the same CDR3. CDR3 nucleotide sequence: TGCGCCAGCCGCTCCCTAGCGGGGGTTCGAGATACGCAGTATTTT. As protein: CASRSLAGVRDTQYF. The J gene is TRBJ2-3, the V gene TRBV5-1; TRBD2 agrees at 10 bases. The germline gives CDR1 SGHRS, CDR2 YFSETQ. V was clipped by 7 bases and J by 5 bases; unmatched bases: 10. The CDR3 has 15 residues.

The V and J genes are TRBV20-1 and TRBJ1-5; a weak D match, TRBD1 (5 bases). V dropped 3 bases and J dropped 3 bases, with 12 bases sitting between them. Looked up from germline, CDR1 is DFQATT and CDR2 is SNEGSKA (reference sequence). The CDR3 sequence is 14 residues long. Written as DNA, the CDR3 is TGCAGTGCTAGTCGAACCGGGGCCAATCAGCCCCAGCATTTT. Protein: CSASRTGANQPQHF.

This clone has just a few counts. At the DNA level, this CDR3 is encoded by other sequences in the same sample as well. The CDR3 DNA reads as TGTGCCAGCAGTTTAACGGGTCGAGCAAACGCTGAAGCTTTCTTT. Protein product: CASSLTGRANAEAFF. J is TRBJ1-1 and V is TRBV27; D ambiguous. This CDR3 is 15 amino acids long. V was cut by 2 bases and J by 6 bases, with 16 bases left in between. From germline, CDR1 is MNHEY and CDR2 SMNVEV (reference sequence).

This clone is deemed medium-sized. The chain carries TRBV28 and TRBJ1-2; 11 bases are shared with TRBD1. J was trimmed by 8 bases and V by 2 bases; bases with no gene match: 4. The CDR3 sequence is 14 residues long. The germline V gene encodes CDR1 MDHEN and CDR2 SYDVKM. The CDR3 sequence is CASSLGQGARGYTF. Written as DNA, the CDR3 is TGTGCCAGCAGTTTAGGACAGGGGGCTCGGGGCTACACCTTC.

This clone was seen at least ten times. The chain is built from TRBV19 and TRBJ1-5; D unclear. Germline V gene lookup returns CDR1 LNHDA and CDR2 SQIVND (reference sequence). The CDR3 is 13 residues long. The V and J ends lost 10 bases and 3 bases respectively, with 13 bases between them. CDR3 sequence reads: CATSQVLNQPQHF. Here the CDR3 DNA reads TGTGCCACGTCTCAGGTACTCAATCAGCCCCAGCATTTT.

This clone appeared a few times. The chain employs TRBV6-1 and TRBJ1-2; unclear D gene. The CDR3 consists of 16 residues. The germline V gene has CDR1 MNHNS and CDR2 SASEGT. With 0 bases removed from V and 4 bases from J, the gap between germline ends came to 15 bases. CDR3 region: CASSEASDKGLYGYTF. For the CDR3, the DNA is TGTGCCAGCAGTGAAGCGTCCGACAAGGGCCTCTATGGCTACACCTTC.

This clone is labeled medium-sized. The chain links TRBV6-1 to TRBJ1-1; maybe TRBD1 (6 bases). The CDR3 length is 14 residues. In germline, CDR1 is MNHNS, CDR2 SASEGT. Trimming took 8 bases from V and 3 from J, leaving 16 bases between them. CDR3 sequence: CASAPGEGYTEAFF. For the CDR3, the DNA is TGTGCCAGCGCCCCAGGGGAGGGGTACACTGAAGCTTTCTTT.

Turning to this clone: Because the CDR3 is missing its conserved closing phenylalanine or tryptophan, this is likely a read error. This chain links TRBV6-1 with TRBJ2-2; TRBD2 is a possible D gene (5 bases). CDR3 size: 15 residues. The germline gives CDR1 MNHNS, CDR2 SASEGT. The CDR3 sequence is CDSSTTGMDTGELFV. DNA for the CDR3: TGTGACAGCAGTACGACCGGGATGGACACCGGGGAGCTGTTTGTT.